This T cell receptor beta chain was sequenced in a study of T cells after yellow fever vaccination. V lost 1 base and J lost 5, with 8 bases in between. The CDR3 sequence is 14 residues long. Germline CDR1 and CDR2: SGHTA and FQGTGA. General study points: Clonotypes shared by both compartments, CD4 and CD8, made up a small share. Post-booster samples contained most primary-vaccination clones (approximately 96% CD4, about 85% CD8). FACS-sorted repertoires could harbor abundant contaminating bulk-population clonotypes.

This clonotype was recorded many times. Its antigen is unidentified. Making TCR cDNA involved 5'RACE template switching, which added UMIs and a universal primer site. TCRdb re-derived calls from the 5' RACE reads in MiXCR, one entry per CDR3 protein. The sample lists about 340,000 distinct CDR3 sequences; 3% to 4.5% were seen once. This chain joins TRBV7-3 and TRBJ2-2; D not resolved. The clonotype was recovered from a man between 18 and 35 years old who received the YFV17D yellow fever vaccine. The material was PBMCs, obtained 5 days after the yellow fever booster vaccination. The CDR3 DNA follows: TGTGCCAGCAGCTTAAGTCCAGCAACCGGGGAGCTGTTTTTT. Its protein product is CASSLSPATGELFF.